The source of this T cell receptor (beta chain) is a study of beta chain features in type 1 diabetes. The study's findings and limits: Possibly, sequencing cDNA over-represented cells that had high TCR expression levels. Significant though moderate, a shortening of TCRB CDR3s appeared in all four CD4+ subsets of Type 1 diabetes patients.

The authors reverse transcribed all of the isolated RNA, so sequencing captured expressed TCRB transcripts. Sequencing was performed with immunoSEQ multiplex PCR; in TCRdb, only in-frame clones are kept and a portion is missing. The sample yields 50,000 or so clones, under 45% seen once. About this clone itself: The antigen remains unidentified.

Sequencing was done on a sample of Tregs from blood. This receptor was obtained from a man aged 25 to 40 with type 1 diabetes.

The CDR3 region has the DNA TGTGCCAGCAGCTTAGATGGGGGCCCCTACGAGCAGTACTTC. Its protein is CASSLDGGPYEQYF. V is TRBV7-8 and J is TRBJ2-7, with a weak D call TRBD1 (6 bases). CDR1 and CDR2 from the germline V gene are SGHVS and FQNEAQ. CDR3 length equals 14 residues. The V and J ends lost 1 base and 2 bases respectively, with 9 bases between them.